This T cell receptor beta chain was identified during a study of blood T cell repertoires in COVID-19. The CDR3 runs 14 residues. V was cut by 4 bases and J by 8 bases, with 17 bases left in between. Germline V gene lookup returns CDR1 MNHEY and CDR2 SVGAGI. TCRdb's copy holds only in-frame clones and misses some; the assay was immunoSEQ multiplex PCR. The profile covers 170,000 or so clones, with 70% to 90% appearing a single time and approximately 2% taken by the ten largest. This clone was recorded a few times. The chain joins TRBV6-5 to TRBJ1-2; weak D call: TRBD1 (6 bases). This sequence originates from a man younger than 35 who had recovered from COVID-19. Sequencing was performed on peripheral blood. The CDR3 DNA reads as TGTGCCAGCAGTTCCGCCACAGGGATCTACGGCTACACCTTC. This gives the protein CASSSATGIYGYTF.